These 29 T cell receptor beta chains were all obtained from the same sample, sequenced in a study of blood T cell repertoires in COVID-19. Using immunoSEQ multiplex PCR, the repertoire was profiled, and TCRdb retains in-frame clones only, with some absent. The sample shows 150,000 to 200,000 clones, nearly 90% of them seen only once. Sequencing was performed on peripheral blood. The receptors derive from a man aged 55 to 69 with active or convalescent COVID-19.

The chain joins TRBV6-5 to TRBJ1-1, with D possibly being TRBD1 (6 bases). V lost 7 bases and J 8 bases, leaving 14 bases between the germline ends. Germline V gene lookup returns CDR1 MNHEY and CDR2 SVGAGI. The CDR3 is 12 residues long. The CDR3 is CASTRKGTEAFF. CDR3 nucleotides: TGTGCCAGCACCAGAAAAGGGACAGAAGCTTTCTTT.

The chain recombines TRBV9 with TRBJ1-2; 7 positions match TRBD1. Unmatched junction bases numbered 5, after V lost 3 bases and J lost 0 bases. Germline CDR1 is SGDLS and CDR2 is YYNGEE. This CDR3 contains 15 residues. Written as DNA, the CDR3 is TGTGCCAGCAGCGCCCGGGACAGACCTAACTATGGCTACACCTTC. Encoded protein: CASSARDRPNYGYTF.

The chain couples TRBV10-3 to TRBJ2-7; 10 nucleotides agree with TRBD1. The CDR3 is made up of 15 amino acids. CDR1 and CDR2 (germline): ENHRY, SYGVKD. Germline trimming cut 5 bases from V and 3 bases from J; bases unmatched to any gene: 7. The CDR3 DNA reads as TGTGCCATCAGTCCCTTTGGGACAGGGGTCTACGAGCAGTACTTC. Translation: CAISPFGTGVYEQYF.

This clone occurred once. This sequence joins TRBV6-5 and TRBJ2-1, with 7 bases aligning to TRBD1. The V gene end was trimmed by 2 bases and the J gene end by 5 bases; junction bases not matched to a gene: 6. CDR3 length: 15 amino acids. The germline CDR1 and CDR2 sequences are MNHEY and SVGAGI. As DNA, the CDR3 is TGTGCCAGCAGTTACGACAGGGCAGCGAACAATGAGCAGTTCTTC. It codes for CASSYDRAANNEQFF.

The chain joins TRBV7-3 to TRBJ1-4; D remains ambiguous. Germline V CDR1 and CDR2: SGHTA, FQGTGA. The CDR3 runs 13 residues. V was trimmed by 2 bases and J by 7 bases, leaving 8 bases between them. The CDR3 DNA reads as TGTGCCAGCAGCTTACATCCAGGTGAAAAACTGTTTTTT. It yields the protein CASSLHPGEKLFF.

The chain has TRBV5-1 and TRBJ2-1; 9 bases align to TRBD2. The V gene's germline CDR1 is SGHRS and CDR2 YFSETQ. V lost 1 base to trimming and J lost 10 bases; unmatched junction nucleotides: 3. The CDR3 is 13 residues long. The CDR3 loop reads CASSLRLAGEQFF. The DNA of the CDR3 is TGCGCCAGCAGCTTGAGGCTAGCGGGGGAGCAGTTCTTC.

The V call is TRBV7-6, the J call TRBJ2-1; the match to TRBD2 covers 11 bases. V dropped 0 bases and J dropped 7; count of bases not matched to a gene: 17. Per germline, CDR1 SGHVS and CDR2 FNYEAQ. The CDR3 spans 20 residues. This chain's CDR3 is CASSLAAGSRVAGGPNEQFF. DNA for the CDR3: TGTGCCAGCAGCTTAGCTGCCGGGTCTAGGGTAGCGGGGGGGCCTAATGAGCAGTTCTTC.

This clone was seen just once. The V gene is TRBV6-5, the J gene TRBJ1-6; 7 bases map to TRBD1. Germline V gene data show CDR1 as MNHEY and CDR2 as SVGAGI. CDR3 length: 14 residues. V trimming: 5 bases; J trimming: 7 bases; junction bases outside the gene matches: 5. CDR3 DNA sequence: TGTGCCAGCAGTCCGTCAGGGGGAAATTCACCCCTCCACTTT. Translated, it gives CASSPSGGNSPLHF.

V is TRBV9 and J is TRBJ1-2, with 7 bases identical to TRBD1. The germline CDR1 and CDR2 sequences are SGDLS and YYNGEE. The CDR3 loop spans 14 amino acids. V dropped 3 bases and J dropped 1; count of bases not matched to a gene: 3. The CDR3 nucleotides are TGTGCCAGCAGCGCCGGGACAGATAACTATGGCTACACCTTC. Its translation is CASSAGTDNYGYTF.

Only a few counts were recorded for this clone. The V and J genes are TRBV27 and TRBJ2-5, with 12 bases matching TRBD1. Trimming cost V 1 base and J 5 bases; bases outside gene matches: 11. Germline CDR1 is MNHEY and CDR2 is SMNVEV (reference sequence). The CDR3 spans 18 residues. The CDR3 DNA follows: TGTGCCAGCAGTTTATTCTTACCGGGACAGGGGGCGCGGGAGACCCAGTACTTC. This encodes CASSLFLPGQGARETQYF.

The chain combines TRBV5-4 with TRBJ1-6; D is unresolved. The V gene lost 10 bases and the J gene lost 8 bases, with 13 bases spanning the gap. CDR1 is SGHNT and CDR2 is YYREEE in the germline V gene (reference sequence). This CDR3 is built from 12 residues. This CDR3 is CASVSPYSPLHF. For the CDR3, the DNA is TGTGCCTCCGTATCCCCGTATTCACCCCTCCACTTT.

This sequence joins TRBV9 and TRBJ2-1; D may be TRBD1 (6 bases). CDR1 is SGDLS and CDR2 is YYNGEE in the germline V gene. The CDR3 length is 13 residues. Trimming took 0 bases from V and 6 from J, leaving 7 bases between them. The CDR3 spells CASSVGGPNEQFF. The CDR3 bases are TGTGCCAGCAGCGTAGGGGGGCCCAATGAGCAGTTCTTC.

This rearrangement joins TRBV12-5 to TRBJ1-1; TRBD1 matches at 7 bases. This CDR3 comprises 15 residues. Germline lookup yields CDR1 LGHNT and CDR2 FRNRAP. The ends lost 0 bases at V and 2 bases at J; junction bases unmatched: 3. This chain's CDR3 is CASGLVRQGNTEAFF. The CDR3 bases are TGTGCTAGTGGTTTGGTCCGACAGGGTAACACTGAAGCTTTCTTT.

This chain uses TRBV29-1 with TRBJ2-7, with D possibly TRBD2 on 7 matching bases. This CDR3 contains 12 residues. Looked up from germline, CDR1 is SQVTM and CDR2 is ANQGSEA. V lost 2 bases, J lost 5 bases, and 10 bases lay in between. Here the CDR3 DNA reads TGCAGCGTTGAAAGGGGGGGGCACGAGCAGTACTTC. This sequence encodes CSVERGGHEQYF.

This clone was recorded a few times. The CDR3 here is CASSQNIRQGNYEQYF. The CDR3 nucleotides read TGTGCCAGCAGCCAAAACATCAGACAGGGTAACTACGAGCAGTACTTC. The chain employs TRBV3-1 (or the pseudogene TRBV3-2) and TRBJ2-7; 7 bases match TRBD1. J was trimmed by 3 bases and V by 2 bases; bases with no gene match: 10. The germline CDR1 and CDR2 sequences are LGHDT and YNNKEL (reference sequence). This CDR3 region has 16 residues.

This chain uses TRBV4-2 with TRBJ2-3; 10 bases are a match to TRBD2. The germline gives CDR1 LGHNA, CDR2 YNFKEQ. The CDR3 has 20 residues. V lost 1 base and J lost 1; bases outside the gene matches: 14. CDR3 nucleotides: TGTGCCAGCAGCCAAGTCTTTAAGCGGGGGGGGCCAACAGGCACAGATACGCAGTATTTT. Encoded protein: CASSQVFKRGGPTGTDTQYF.

The CDR3 loop reads CASSPRGMETQYF. The CDR3 DNA reads as TGTGCCAGCTCACCCCGAGGGATGGAGACCCAGTACTTC. V is TRBV18 and J is TRBJ2-5; tentative D call: TRBD2 (5 bases). With 3 bases removed from V and 5 bases from J, the gap between germline ends came to 10 bases. The germline V gene has CDR1 KGHSH and CDR2 LQKENI. This CDR3 has 13 residues.

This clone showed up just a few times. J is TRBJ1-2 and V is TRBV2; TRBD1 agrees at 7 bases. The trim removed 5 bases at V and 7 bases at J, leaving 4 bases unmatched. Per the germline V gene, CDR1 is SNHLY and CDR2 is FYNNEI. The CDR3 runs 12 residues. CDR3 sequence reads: CASSRQGSGYTF. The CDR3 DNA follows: TGTGCCAGCAGTCGACAGGGCAGTGGCTACACCTTC. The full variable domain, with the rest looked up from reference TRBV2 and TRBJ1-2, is EPEVTQTPSHQVTQMGQEVILRCVPISNHLYFYWYRQILGQKVEFLVSFYNNEISEKSEIFDDQFSVERPDGSNFTLKIRSTKLEDSAMYFCASSRQGSGYTFGSGTRLTVV.

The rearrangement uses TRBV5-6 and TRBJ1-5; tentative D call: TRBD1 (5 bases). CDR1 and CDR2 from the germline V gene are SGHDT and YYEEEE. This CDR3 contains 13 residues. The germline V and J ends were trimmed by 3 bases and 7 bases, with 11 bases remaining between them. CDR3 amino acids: CASSSGGNQPQHF. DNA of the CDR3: TGTGCCAGCAGCTCCGGGGGGAACCAGCCCCAGCATTTT.

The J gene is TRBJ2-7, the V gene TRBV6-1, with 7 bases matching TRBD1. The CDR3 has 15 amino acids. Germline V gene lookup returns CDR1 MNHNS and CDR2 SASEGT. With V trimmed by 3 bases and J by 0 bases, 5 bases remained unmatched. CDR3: CASSDQRQGSYEQYF. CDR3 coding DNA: TGTGCCAGCAGTGATCAGAGACAGGGCTCCTACGAGCAGTACTTC.

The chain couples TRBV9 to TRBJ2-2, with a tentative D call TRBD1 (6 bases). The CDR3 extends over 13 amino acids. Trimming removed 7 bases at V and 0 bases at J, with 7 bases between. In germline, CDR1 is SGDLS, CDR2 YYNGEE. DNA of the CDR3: TGTGCCAGCGAGGGGGCGAACACCGGGGAGCTGTTTTTT. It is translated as CASEGANTGELFF.

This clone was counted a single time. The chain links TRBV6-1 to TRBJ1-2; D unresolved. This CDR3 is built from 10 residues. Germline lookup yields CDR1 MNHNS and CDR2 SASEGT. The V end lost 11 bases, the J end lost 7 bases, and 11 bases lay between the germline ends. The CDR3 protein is CASYHTGYTF. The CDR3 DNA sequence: TGTGCCTCATATCACACTGGCTACACCTTC.

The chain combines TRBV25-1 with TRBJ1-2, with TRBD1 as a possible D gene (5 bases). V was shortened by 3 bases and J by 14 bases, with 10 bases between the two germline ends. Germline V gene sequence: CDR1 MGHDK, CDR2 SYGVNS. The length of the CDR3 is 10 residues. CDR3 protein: CASSDRVETF. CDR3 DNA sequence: TGTGCCAGCAGTGACAGGGTAGAAACCTTC.

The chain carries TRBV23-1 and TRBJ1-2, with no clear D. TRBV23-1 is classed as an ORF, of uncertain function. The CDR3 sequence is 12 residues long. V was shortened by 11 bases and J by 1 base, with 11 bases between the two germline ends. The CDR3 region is CAHRSLNYGYTF. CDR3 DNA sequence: TGCGCCCACCGGTCTCTTAACTATGGCTACACCTTC.

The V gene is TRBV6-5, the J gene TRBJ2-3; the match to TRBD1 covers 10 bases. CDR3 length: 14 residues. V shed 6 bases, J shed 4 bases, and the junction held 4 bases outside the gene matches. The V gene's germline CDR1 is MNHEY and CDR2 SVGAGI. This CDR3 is CASSGQGGPDTQYF. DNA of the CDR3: TGTGCCAGCAGCGGACAGGGGGGCCCAGATACGCAGTATTTT.

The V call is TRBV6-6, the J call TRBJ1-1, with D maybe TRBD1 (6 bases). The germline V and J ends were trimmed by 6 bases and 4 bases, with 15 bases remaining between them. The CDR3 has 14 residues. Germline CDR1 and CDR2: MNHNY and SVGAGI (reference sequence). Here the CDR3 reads CASSLQGGTTEAFF. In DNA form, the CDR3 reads TGTGCCAGCAGCTTACAGGGTGGGACCACTGAAGCTTTCTTT.

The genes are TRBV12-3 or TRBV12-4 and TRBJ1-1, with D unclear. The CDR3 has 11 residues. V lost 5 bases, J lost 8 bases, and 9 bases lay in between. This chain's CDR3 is CASSIHGEAFF. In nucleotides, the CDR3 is TGTGCCAGCAGTATACACGGGGAAGCTTTCTTT.

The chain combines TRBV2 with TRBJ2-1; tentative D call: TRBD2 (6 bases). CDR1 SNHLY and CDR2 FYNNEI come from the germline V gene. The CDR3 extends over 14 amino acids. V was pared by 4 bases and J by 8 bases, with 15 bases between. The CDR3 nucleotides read TGTGCCAGCAGTGGGGAAAGGGGAGGCGATGAGCAGTTCTTC. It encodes CASSGERGGDEQFF.

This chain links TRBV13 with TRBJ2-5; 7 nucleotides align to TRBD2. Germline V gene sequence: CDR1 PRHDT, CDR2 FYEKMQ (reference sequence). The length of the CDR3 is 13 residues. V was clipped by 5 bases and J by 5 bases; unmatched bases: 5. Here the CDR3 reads CASSRRRGETQYF. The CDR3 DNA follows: TGTGCCAGCAGCAGGCGGCGGGGGGAGACCCAGTACTTC. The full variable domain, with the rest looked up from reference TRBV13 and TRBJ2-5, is AAGVIQSPRHLIKEKRETATLKCYPIPRHDTVYWYQQGPGQDPQFLISFYEKMQSDKGSIPDRFSAQQFSDYHSELNMSSLELGDSALYFCASSRRRGETQYFGPGTRLLVL.